These T cell receptor beta chains were read from a single sample in a study of CD8+ T cells in alopecia areata. TCRdb keeps only in-frame clones here, not all; method: immunoSEQ multiplex PCR. The sample holds over 70,000 clones, approximately 72% seen once. The specimen comprised CD8+ T cells sorted from blood, sampled at week 24, from a patient treated with tofacitinib. The receptors were gathered from a human donor with alopecia areata. Both conserved end residues are part of each CDR3. D genes are given only for firm matches. Rows may omit the clone size; those that give it use once, few, many or a size class.

clone_size: NA; j_call: TRBJ2-1; d_call: TRBD2; v_call: TRBV5-1; cdr3_nt: TGCGCCAGCAGCTTTGGACTAGCGGGAGCGAATGAGCAGTTCTTC; cdr3_aa: CASSFGLAGANEQFF
clone_size: NA; j_call: TRBJ1-1; d_call: NA; v_call: TRBV5-6; cdr3_nt: TGTGCCAGCAGCTCCCGGGACGGGGGGTGGAACACTGAAGCTTTCTTT; cdr3_aa: CASSSRDGGWNTEAFF
clone_size: NA; j_call: TRBJ2-3; d_call: TRBD1; v_call: TRBV9; cdr3_nt: TGTGCCAGCAGCGAGGGACAGATCTTCACAGATACGCAGTATTTT; cdr3_aa: CASSEGQIFTDTQYF
clone_size: NA; j_call: TRBJ1-5; d_call: NA; v_call: TRBV30; cdr3_nt: TGTGCCTGGAGTCGGACGCCCTATAGCAATCAGCCCCAGCATTTT; cdr3_aa: CAWSRTPYSNQPQHF
clone_size: NA; j_call: TRBJ2-7; d_call: NA; v_call: TRBV5-1; cdr3_nt: TGCGCCAGCAGCTTAAGCACAGGGAGCCACGAGCAGTACTTC; cdr3_aa: CASSLSTGSHEQYF
clone_size: NA; j_call: TRBJ2-1; d_call: TRBD1; v_call: TRBV4-1; cdr3_nt: TGCGCCAGCAGCCACCGGGGACAGGGGGCGAATGAGCAGTTCTTC; cdr3_aa: CASSHRGQGANEQFF
clone_size: NA; j_call: TRBJ2-7; d_call: TRBD2; v_call: TRBV7-9; cdr3_nt: TGTGCCAGCAGCTTAGCGGCGGGAGGCTACTACGAGCAGTACTTC; cdr3_aa: CASSLAAGGYYEQYF
clone_size: NA; j_call: TRBJ2-5; d_call: NA; v_call: TRBV7-9; cdr3_nt: TGTGCCAGCAGCCCCATAGCGGTACAAGAGACCCAGTACTTC; cdr3_aa: CASSPIAVQETQYF
clone_size: few; j_call: TRBJ2-2; d_call: TRBD2; v_call: TRBV4-3; cdr3_nt: TGCGCCAGCAGCCTCAGTCTGGGCGGGAGGTCCGCGAACACCGGGGAGCTGTTTTTT; cdr3_aa: CASSLSLGGRSANTGELFF
clone_size: NA; j_call: TRBJ2-3; d_call: NA; v_call: TRBV27; cdr3_nt: TGTGCCAGCAGTTTATCCTTCCAGGGGCATGTCACAGATACGCAGTATTTT; cdr3_aa: CASSLSFQGHVTDTQYF
clone_size: NA; j_call: TRBJ2-7; d_call: NA; v_call: TRBV4-2; cdr3_nt: TGTGCCAGCAGCCAAGAGCGCAGAAACTACGAGCAGTACTTC; cdr3_aa: CASSQERRNYEQYF
clone_size: NA; j_call: TRBJ2-5; d_call: TRBD2; v_call: TRBV28; cdr3_nt: TGTGCCAGCAGTTTGCAGGGATGGGGGGGCCAAGAGACCCAGTACTTC; cdr3_aa: CASSLQGWGGQETQYF
clone_size: few; j_call: TRBJ2-5; d_call: NA; v_call: TRBV29-1; cdr3_nt: TGCAGCGTTCTGACAGGAGGAGAAGAGACCCAGTACTTC; cdr3_aa: CSVLTGGEETQYF
clone_size: few; j_call: TRBJ2-1; d_call: NA; v_call: TRBV19; cdr3_nt: TGTGCCAGTAGTCTACTTACAGAGCAGTTCTTC; cdr3_aa: CASSLLTEQFF
clone_size: NA; j_call: TRBJ1-6; d_call: TRBD1; v_call: TRBV19; cdr3_nt: TGTGCCAGTAGGACAGGGGCCTCTTCACCCCTCCACTTT; cdr3_aa: CASRTGASSPLHF
clone_size: NA; j_call: TRBJ1-1; d_call: NA; v_call: TRBV19; cdr3_nt: TGTGCCAGTGGAGAGAACACTGAAGCTTTCTTT; cdr3_aa: CASGENTEAFF
clone_size: NA; j_call: TRBJ2-5; d_call: TRBD1; v_call: TRBV11-2; cdr3_nt: TGTGCCAGCAGCACTGAAATTTCCGGGACAGGGCAAGAGACCCAGTACTTC; cdr3_aa: CASSTEISGTGQETQYF
clone_size: NA; j_call: TRBJ1-1; d_call: TRBD1; v_call: TRBV6-5; cdr3_nt: TGTGCCAGCAGCCCGGGACAGTACACTGAAGCTTTCTTT; cdr3_aa: CASSPGQYTEAFF
clone_size: NA; j_call: TRBJ1-2; d_call: NA; v_call: TRBV27; cdr3_nt: TGTGCCAGCAGTTTATCTCAGGGGAGTGGCTACACCTTC; cdr3_aa: CASSLSQGSGYTF
clone_size: NA; j_call: TRBJ1-1; d_call: TRBD1; v_call: TRBV4-3; cdr3_nt: TGCGCCAGCAGCCCAAGGACAGGGGGTTTCACTGAAGCTTTCTTT; cdr3_aa: CASSPRTGGFTEAFF
clone_size: NA; j_call: TRBJ2-3; d_call: TRBD2; v_call: TRBV29-1; cdr3_nt: TGCAGCGGCGAAGGAGAACTAGCGGGAGGGGGAGCAGATACGCAGTATTTT; cdr3_aa: CSGEGELAGGGADTQYF
clone_size: NA; j_call: TRBJ1-4; d_call: NA; v_call: TRBV2; cdr3_nt: TGTGCCAGCGGAGACAGGAGATACGGAGAAAAACTGTTTTTT; cdr3_aa: CASGDRRYGEKLFF
clone_size: NA; j_call: TRBJ1-4; d_call: NA; v_call: TRBV4-1; cdr3_nt: TGCGCCAGCAGCCGCGTTCGGGGCGCAACTAATGAAAAACTGTTTTTT; cdr3_aa: CASSRVRGATNEKLFF
clone_size: NA; j_call: TRBJ2-7; d_call: NA; v_call: TRBV9; cdr3_nt: TGTGCCAGCAGCGTAGCTACGGGGGGACAATACGAGCAGTACTTC; cdr3_aa: CASSVATGGQYEQYF
clone_size: few; j_call: TRBJ1-1; d_call: NA; v_call: TRBV9; cdr3_nt: TGTGCCAGCAGCACCGGGACGGCGAACACTGAAGCTTTCTTT; cdr3_aa: CASSTGTANTEAFF
clone_size: NA; j_call: TRBJ1-2; d_call: TRBD1; v_call: TRBV25-1; cdr3_nt: TGTGCCAGCAGTGCCGGGACAGGGCTCTATGGCTACACCTTC; cdr3_aa: CASSAGTGLYGYTF
clone_size: NA; j_call: TRBJ2-2; d_call: TRBD2; v_call: TRBV4-3; cdr3_nt: TGCGCCAGCAGCCCTCGGTGGGGAGGGATCGGGGAGCTGTTTTTT; cdr3_aa: CASSPRWGGIGELFF
clone_size: NA; j_call: TRBJ1-1; d_call: NA; v_call: TRBV4-1; cdr3_nt: TGCGCCACCTCGCCCGACCCCGGGTCCCGGAACACTGAAGCTTTCTTT; cdr3_aa: CATSPDPGSRNTEAFF
clone_size: NA; j_call: TRBJ2-4; d_call: NA; v_call: TRBV29-1; cdr3_nt: TGCAGCGTTGCGGTGGGAGTCGGTTACATTCAGTACTTC; cdr3_aa: CSVAVGVGYIQYF
clone_size: NA; j_call: TRBJ2-1; d_call: TRBD2; v_call: TRBV25-1; cdr3_nt: TGTGCCAGCAGTGATAGAGAGGGAGGGTTGGGAAATGAGCAGTTCTTC; cdr3_aa: CASSDREGGLGNEQFF
clone_size: NA; j_call: TRBJ2-1; d_call: TRBD1; v_call: TRBV4-1; cdr3_nt: TGCGCCAGCAGCCAGATCTCCGGGACAGGATTGAATGAGCAGTTCTTC; cdr3_aa: CASSQISGTGLNEQFF
clone_size: NA; j_call: TRBJ2-4; d_call: NA; v_call: TRBV4-1; cdr3_nt: TGCGCCAGCAGCCAAGAAGTACAGGGTTTAGCCAAAAACATTCAGTACTTC; cdr3_aa: CASSQEVQGLAKNIQYF
clone_size: once; j_call: TRBJ2-7; d_call: NA; v_call: TRBV7-6; cdr3_nt: TGTGCCAGCAGCTTCGAAGGGGCGGACGAGCAGTACTTC; cdr3_aa: CASSFEGADEQYF
clone_size: NA; j_call: TRBJ2-2; d_call: NA; v_call: TRBV29-1; cdr3_nt: TGCAGCGTTGAAGATCAGGGGTTGAACACCGGGGAGCTGTTTTTT; cdr3_aa: CSVEDQGLNTGELFF